This TCR beta chain appears in the sequencing data of a study of T cell responses to AZD1222 COVID-19 vaccine. General study points: Most donors were white British and more were female, and clonal diversity was possibly underestimated. Spike as a whole was targeted by vaccine-associated CD4 TCRs, dominant at 160-218 and 743-854. Nearly half of spike-specific TCRs reportedly go after variant regions that carry no mutations. At baseline, seropositivity was found in only a handful of AZD1222 recipients.

Some clones are missing from TCRdb's copy, which holds only in-frame ones; the method was immunoSEQ multiplex PCR. The sample holds about 110,000 clones, around 93% seen once. Germline V CDR1 and CDR2: MNHNS, SASEGT. The CDR3 spans 13 residues. Trimming removed 3 bases at V and 7 bases at J, with 12 bases between. Concerning this clone itself: What it binds is not known.

The source was peripheral blood, collected 28 days after the second AZD1222 dose. The TCR sequence derives from an adult who received the AZD1222 COVID-19 vaccine. V gene TRBV6-1 combines with J gene TRBJ1-2; D might be TRBD1 (6 bases). DNA of the CDR3: TGTGCCAGCAGTGATCTACAGGGATCTGGCTACACCTTC. This sequence encodes CASSDLQGSGYTF.